A single sample gave rise to the 26 T cell receptor beta chains below, sequenced in a study of blood T cell repertoires in COVID-19. The protocol was immunoSEQ multiplex PCR, while the TCRdb copy is restricted to in-frame clones and leaves out a portion. The sample contains some 380,000 clones, approximately 86% of which appear only once. The sequenced sample consisted of PBMCs or T cells enriched from blood (not recorded which). Receptors were obtained from a middle-aged woman with acute COVID-19.

This chain links TRBV11-3 with TRBJ2-2; no definite D call. This CDR3 spans 12 amino acids. CDR1 and CDR2 from the germline V gene are SGHNT and YENEEA. V was cut by 4 bases and J by 5 bases, with 5 bases left in between. Written as DNA, the CDR3 is TGTGCCAGCAGCTCCAATACCGGGGAGCTGTTTTTT. Its translation: CASSSNTGELFF.

The rearrangement uses TRBV30 and TRBJ1-2; TRBD1 aligns across 9 bases. The CDR3 runs to 15 residues. The V and J ends lost 7 bases and 6 bases, in that order; junction bases with no gene match: 15. Germline V gene data show CDR1 as GTSNPN and CDR2 as SVGIG (reference sequence). The CDR3 is CAFPGAQGARHGYTF. As DNA, the CDR3 is TGTGCCTTTCCCGGCGCACAGGGGGCAAGACATGGCTACACCTTC.

The chain recombines TRBV6-5 with TRBJ2-7; 7 nucleotides agree with TRBD1. In germline, CDR1 is MNHEY, CDR2 SVGAGI. J lost 4 bases, V lost 6 bases, and 6 bases had no gene match. The CDR3 is 13 amino acids. CDR3: CASRQGMPYEQYF. The CDR3 DNA follows: TGTGCCAGCAGACAGGGGATGCCTTACGAGCAGTACTTC.

This chain connects TRBV29-1 to TRBJ1-1, with D possibly TRBD1 on 5 matching bases. The length of the CDR3 is 13 residues. CDR1 SQVTM and CDR2 ANQGSEA come from the germline V gene. Trimming shortened V by 7 bases and J by 4 bases, and 16 bases separated the two germline ends. As DNA, the CDR3 is TGCAGCGCTTCGACAGAAACTGTCACTGAAGCTTTCTTT. This translates into CSASTETVTEAFF. Filled out from reference TRBV29-1 and TRBJ1-1, the complete variable domain reads SAVISQKPSRDICQRGTSLTIQCQVDSQVTMMFWYRQQPGQSLTLIATANQGSEATYESGFVIDKFPISRPNLTFSTLTVSNMSPEDSSIYLCSASTETVTEAFFGQGTRLTVV.

The chain couples TRBV19 to TRBJ2-7; 9 bases fit TRBD1. With V trimmed by 6 bases and J by 2 bases, 5 bases remained unmatched. The CDR3 extends over 14 amino acids. Germline assignment: CDR1 LNHDA and CDR2 SQIVND (reference sequence). The CDR3 sequence: CASRIGTGPYEQYF. CDR3 DNA: TGTGCCAGTAGGATTGGGACAGGGCCCTACGAGCAGTACTTC.

V usage is TRBV7-2 and J usage is TRBJ2-7, with a possible D match to TRBD1 (5 bases). V lost 2 bases and J 5 bases, leaving 13 bases between the germline ends. The CDR3 is made up of 14 amino acids. CDR1 is SGHTA, CDR2 FQGNSA, per germline. CDR3 DNA: TGTGCCAGCAGCTTAACGGCCTTGGGGCACGAGCAGTACTTC. It translates to CASSLTALGHEQYF.

In nucleotides, the CDR3 is TGTGCCAGCAGCTTTGGTCCCCGGGGGCCCCAGCATTTT. This translates into CASSFGPRGPQHF. The gene calls are TRBV5-6 and TRBJ1-5; no definite D call. Per the germline V gene, CDR1 is SGHDT and CDR2 is YYEEEE. V was clipped by 2 bases and J by 9 bases, with 12 bases between them. The CDR3 is 13 amino acids.

The chain recombines TRBV13 with TRBJ1-3, with no clear D. This CDR3 is built from 15 residues. The V end lost 5 bases, the J end lost 0 bases, and 11 bases lay between the germline ends. CDR1 is PRHDT, CDR2 FYEKMQ, per germline (reference sequence). The CDR3 bases are TGTGCCAGCAGCCCACCTAATACCTCTGGAAACACCATATATTTT. Its translation: CASSPPNTSGNTIYF.

The chain joins TRBV4-2 to TRBJ1-1, with no clear D. Germline loops: CDR1 LGHNA, CDR2 YNFKEQ. V gave up 2 bases and J gave up 3 bases, with 19 bases separating them. This CDR3 has 17 residues. The CDR3 coding sequence is TGTGCCAGCAGCCAATCTCTCCCCGCTTGGACTGACACTGAAGCTTTCTTT. Amino acids: CASSQSLPAWTDTEAFF.

V and J are TRBV2 and TRBJ2-7, with a tentative D call TRBD2 (7 bases). The V gene's germline CDR1 is SNHLY and CDR2 FYNNEI. CDR3 size: 13 residues. Trimming removed 7 bases from V and 5 bases from J, with 15 bases in between. In nucleotides, the CDR3 is TGTGCCAGCACCCAAGGGGGGGCCCACGAGCAGTACTTC. Residues: CASTQGGAHEQYF.

This chain joins TRBV18 and TRBJ2-3; tentative D call: TRBD2 (6 bases). The CDR3 contains 14 residues. The germline V and J ends were trimmed by 6 bases and 5 bases, with 15 bases remaining between them. CDR1 and CDR2 (germline): KGHSH, LQKENI. The DNA of the CDR3 is TGTGCCAGCTCCACCAGGGAGGAGTTAGATACGCAGTATTTT. This encodes CASSTREELDTQYF.

The chain carries TRBV6-5 and TRBJ2-1; 9 bases agree with TRBD1. The junction had 13 bases not matched to a gene; V was cut back by 8 bases and J by 8 bases. The CDR3 extends over 15 amino acids. CDR1 is MNHEY and CDR2 is SVGAGI in the germline V gene. Here the CDR3 reads CASQGTDRGGDEQFF. CDR3 bases: TGTGCCAGCCAAGGGACGGACAGGGGTGGCGATGAGCAGTTCTTC.

This clone has more than one count but fewer than ten. The CDR3 DNA is TGTGCCATCAGTGCTGTCAGTATGAACACTGAAGCTTTCTTT. It encodes CAISAVSMNTEAFF. The chain carries TRBV10-3 and TRBJ1-1, with D unresolved. Trimming took off 4 bases at V and 0 bases at J, with 9 bases between the two ends. The CDR3 sequence is 14 residues long. Per the germline V gene, CDR1 is ENHRY and CDR2 is SYGVKD.

The rearrangement uses TRBV5-1 and TRBJ1-2; unclear D gene. There are 13 residues in the CDR3. V dropped 4 bases and J dropped 5 bases, with 12 bases sitting between them. Germline assignment: CDR1 SGHRS and CDR2 YFSETQ. This chain's CDR3 is CASSPAESYGYTF. The CDR3 coding sequence is TGCGCCAGCAGCCCCGCGGAGTCTTATGGCTACACCTTC.

This clone was detected ten times or more. V usage is TRBV4-1 and J usage is TRBJ1-2; D is uncertain. In germline, CDR1 is MGHRA, CDR2 YSYEKL. Deletions cut 0 bases from V and 5 bases from J, with 10 bases between. The CDR3 consists of 14 residues. CDR3 residues: CASSQEAGWYGYTF. CDR3 sequence (DNA): TGCGCCAGCAGCCAAGAAGCAGGATGGTATGGCTACACCTTC.

This chain links TRBV14 with TRBJ1-6, with 11 positions matching TRBD1. V was clipped by 3 bases and J by 10 bases; unmatched bases: 11. Germline V gene lookup returns CDR1 SGHDN and CDR2 FVKESK. The CDR3 has 17 amino acids. CDR3 protein: CASSHLPGQGVYSPLHF. As DNA, the CDR3 is TGTGCCAGCAGCCACCTTCCGGGACAGGGGGTATACTCACCCCTCCACTTT.

This clone was observed once. V usage is TRBV9 and J usage is TRBJ2-3; perhaps TRBD1 as D (6 bases). The CDR3 has 14 amino acids. V was trimmed by 2 bases and J by 5 bases, leaving 12 bases between them. Germline lookup yields CDR1 SGDLS and CDR2 YYNGEE. CDR3 sequence: CASSVVGDKDTQYF. The CDR3 coding sequence is TGTGCCAGCAGCGTTGTTGGGGACAAAGATACGCAGTATTTT.

The chain links TRBV5-1 to TRBJ2-5, with TRBD1 identical over 7 bases. Germline CDR1 reads SGHRS; CDR2 reads YFSETQ. CDR3 length equals 14 residues. J lost 1 base, V lost 5 bases, and 5 bases had no gene match. Written as DNA, the CDR3 is TGCGCCAGCAGTTACAGGGGTGGCCAAGAGACCCAGTACTTC. Translating gives CASSYRGGQETQYF.

The V and J genes are TRBV12-3 or TRBV12-4 and TRBJ1-1; no clear D gene. The length of the CDR3 is 13 residues. The V and J ends lost 2 bases and 0 bases respectively, with 4 bases between them. The CDR3 nucleotides are TGTGCCAGCAGTTTATTATTGAACACTGAAGCTTTCTTT. Protein sequence: CASSLLLNTEAFF.

V is TRBV3-1 (or the pseudogene TRBV3-2) and J is TRBJ1-4; D remains unclear. CDR1 LGHDT and CDR2 YNNKEL come from the germline V gene (reference sequence). The CDR3 runs 16 residues. V was shortened by 0 bases and J by 0 bases, with 8 bases between the two germline ends. In nucleotides, the CDR3 is TGTGCCAGCAGCCAAGATGGCGGGCCAACTAATGAAAAACTGTTTTTT. This codes for CASSQDGGPTNEKLFF.

The J gene is TRBJ1-5, the V gene TRBV6-5, with 7 positions matching TRBD1. The germline V gene has CDR1 MNHEY and CDR2 SVGAGI. The CDR3 sequence is 15 residues long. J was trimmed by 0 bases and V by 6 bases; bases with no gene match: 5. The CDR3 DNA sequence: TGTGCCAGCAGCCTCGGGACAGATAGCAATCAGCCCCAGCATTTT. It codes for CASSLGTDSNQPQHF.

J is TRBJ2-3 and V is TRBV7-9; 9 bases align to TRBD1. The CDR3 totals 16 residues. J lost 0 bases, V lost 5 bases, and 6 bases had no gene match. Germline CDR1 SEHNR, CDR2 FQNEAQ (reference sequence). This CDR3 is CASSRRTGVSTDTQYF. CDR3 sequence (DNA): TGTGCCAGCAGCCGGAGGACAGGGGTGAGCACAGATACGCAGTATTTT. Complete variable domain (other parts from reference TRBV7-9 and TRBJ2-3): DTGVSQNPRHKITKRGQNVTFRCDPISEHNRLYWYRQTLGQGPEFLTYFQNEAQLEKSRLLSDRFSAERPKGSFSTLEIQRTEQGDSAMYLCASSRRTGVSTDTQYFGPGTRLTVL.

The chain links TRBV10-3 to TRBJ2-4; 9 nucleotides agree with TRBD1. Germline V gives CDR1 ENHRY, CDR2 SYGVKD. The V segment lost 0 bases and the J segment 8 bases; nucleotides outside the gene matches: 5. This CDR3 region has 15 residues. The CDR3 region has the DNA TGTGCCATCAGTGAGTCTAAGGACAGGGGACACATTCAGTACTTC. It codes for CAISESKDRGHIQYF.

This chain connects TRBV29-1 to TRBJ1-5; 7 nucleotides align to TRBD1. With 5 bases clipped from V and 0 bases from J, the junction kept 7 bases outside the gene matches. The CDR3 totals 15 residues. CDR1 and CDR2 (germline): SQVTM, ANQGSEA. The CDR3 DNA reads TGCAGCGTTACAGGGGAAGGGGGTAGCAATCAGCCCCAGCATTTT. Amino acid sequence: CSVTGEGGSNQPQHF. Drawing the rest from reference TRBV29-1 and TRBJ1-5, the complete variable domain is SAVISQKPSRDICQRGTSLTIQCQVDSQVTMMFWYRQQPGQSLTLIATANQGSEATYESGFVIDKFPISRPNLTFSTLTVSNMSPEDSSIYLCSVTGEGGSNQPQHFGDGTRLSIL.

This chain uses TRBV7-9 with TRBJ2-7, with a possible D match to TRBD2 (5 bases). The CDR3 runs to 15 residues. The germline V and J ends were trimmed by 1 base and 1 base, with 11 bases remaining between them. The V gene's germline CDR1 is SEHNR and CDR2 FQNEAQ (reference sequence). For the CDR3, the DNA is TGTGCCAGCAGCTTAGTCCTGACGGGATCCTACGAGCAGTACTTC. It encodes CASSLVLTGSYEQYF.

This clone occurred a few times. V and J are TRBV11-2 and TRBJ1-6, with D perhaps matching TRBD1 (6 bases). The germline CDR1 and CDR2 sequences are SGHAT and FQNNGV. CDR3 size: 13 residues. V lost 3 bases and J lost 9, with 9 bases in between. The CDR3 coding sequence is TGTGCCAGCAGCTTGGCGGGGGCTTCACCCCTCCACTTT. Translated, it gives CASSLAGASPLHF.